The entry below gives a single T cell receptor beta chain sequence along with its context. This sample is part of a study of blood T cell repertoires in COVID-19. Generated by immunoSEQ multiplex PCR, the TCRdb table keeps only in-frame clones and is missing some. Among roughly 98,000 clones listed, 85% were seen once. Germline assignment: CDR1 SGHRS and CDR2 YFSETQ. Trimming stripped 0 bases from V and 0 bases from J, with 4 bases between. The CDR3 has 14 residues. Sequencing used peripheral blood. This TCR came from a woman in her 70s with active or convalescent COVID-19. The chain joins TRBV5-1 to TRBJ2-1; D not resolved. The CDR3 loop reads CASSLEASYNEQFF. For the CDR3, the DNA is TGCGCCAGCAGCTTGGAAGCCTCCTACAATGAGCAGTTCTTC. The full variable domain, its missing parts supplied by reference TRBV5-1 and TRBJ2-1, is KAGVTQTPRYLIKTRGQQVTLSCSPISGHRSVSWYQQTPGQGLQFLFEYFSETQRNKGNFPGRFSGRQFSNSRSEMNVSTLELGDSALYLCASSLEASYNEQFFGPGTRLTVL.